The next 4 T cell receptor beta chains were all read from a single sample in a study of memory CD4+ T cells and cytomegalovirus serostatus. The sort gate was single viable CD3+CD4+CD8-CD45RO+ cells for memory CD4+ T cells. Profiling relied on immunoSEQ multiplex PCR, and the TCRdb table lists in-frame clones only, not all of them. Of tens of thousands of clones listed, roughly 80% are singletons. The sequencing sample was made of memory CD4+ T cells from blood. These receptors originate from an adult in good health and CMV-seronegative.

The chain carries TRBV2 and TRBJ1-1; TRBD1 might be the D (5 bases). CDR1 and CDR2 from the germline V gene are SNHLY and FYNNEI. This CDR3 has 12 amino acids. Trimming removed 8 bases at V and 1 base at J, with 8 bases between. Written as DNA, the CDR3 is TGTGCCAGCGTAAGGGGGAACACTGAAGCTTTCTTT. This gives the protein CASVRGNTEAFF.

The rearrangement links TRBV7-8 to TRBJ2-5; 7 bases agree with TRBD1. This CDR3 has 16 amino acids. The germline V gene encodes CDR1 SGHVS and CDR2 FQNEAQ. Trimming cost V 4 bases and J 1 base; bases outside gene matches: 9. The CDR3 sequence is CASSSMGQLSQETQYF. In DNA form, the CDR3 reads TGTGCCAGCAGCTCAATGGGACAGTTGTCCCAAGAGACCCAGTACTTC.

The rearrangement joins TRBV19 to TRBJ1-1, with no clear D. Between the trimmed V and J ends, which lost 5 bases and 6 bases, there was a span of 16 bases. The CDR3 spans 14 residues. CDR1 and CDR2 from the germline V gene are LNHDA and SQIVND (reference sequence). As DNA, the CDR3 is TGTGCCAGTAGTGCCACCGGCGGTAATCCTGAAGCTTTCTTT. Amino acids: CASSATGGNPEAFF.

The J gene is TRBJ2-4, the V gene TRBV6-5, with D maybe TRBD1 (7 bases). V lost 8 bases and J lost 0, with 14 bases in between. The CDR3 totals 15 residues. Looked up from germline, CDR1 is MNHEY and CDR2 is SVGAGI. The CDR3 DNA is TGTGCCAGCGCGGGGACAGCCCTAGCCAAAAACATTCAGTACTTC. This translates into CASAGTALAKNIQYF.